The entry below gives a single T cell receptor (beta chain) sequence along with its context. What it binds is not known. This sample was taken from a study of T cell repertoires in cytomegalovirus infection. TCRdb re-called the reads through MiXCR, storing one row per CDR3 protein. The table shows 150,000 or so distinct CDR3 sequences, with approximately 21% occurring only once. The sample here was CD8+ T cells from cultured PBMCs, taken from culture after CMV antigen stimulation. This sequence originates from a human donor in good health (CMV status not recorded). Some clones in this sample may be carry-over from other donors' samples.

The CDR3 sequence is CASSQVVGNREVDGNQPQHF. DNA of the CDR3: TGTGCCAGCAGCCAAGTTGTGGGTAACAGGGAGGTAGATGGCAATCAGCCCCAGCATTTT. This chain uses TRBV14 with TRBJ1-5; possibly TRBD1 for D (6 bases). Trimming left V 1 base short and J 2 bases short, with 24 bases between. Germline assignment: CDR1 SGHDN and CDR2 FVKESK. CDR3 length: 20 residues. Full variable domain (outside the CDR3, taken from reference TRBV14 and TRBJ1-5): EAGVTQFPSHSVIEKGQTVTLRCDPISGHDNLYWYRRVMGKEIKFLLHFVKESKQDESGMPNNRFLAERTGGTYSTLKVQPAELEDSGVYFCASSQVVGNREVDGNQPQHFGDGTRLSIL.